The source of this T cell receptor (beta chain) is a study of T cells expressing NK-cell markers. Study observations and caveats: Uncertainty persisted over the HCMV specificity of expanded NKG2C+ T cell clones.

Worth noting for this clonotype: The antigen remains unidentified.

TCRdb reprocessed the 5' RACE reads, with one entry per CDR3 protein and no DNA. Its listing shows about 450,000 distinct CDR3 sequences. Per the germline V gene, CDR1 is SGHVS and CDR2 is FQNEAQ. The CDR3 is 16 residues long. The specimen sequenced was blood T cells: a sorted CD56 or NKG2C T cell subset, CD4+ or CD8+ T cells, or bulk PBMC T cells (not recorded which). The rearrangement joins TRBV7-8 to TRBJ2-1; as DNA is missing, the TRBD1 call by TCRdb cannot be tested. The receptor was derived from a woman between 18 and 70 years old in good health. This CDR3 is CASRLSVGQKYNEQFF.